This entry describes one T cell receptor (beta chain). The antigen is undetermined. The data stem from a study of cytomegalovirus exposure and HLA in healthy donors. Findings of the study overall: Altogether, some 160 TCR beta chains were recorded as cytomegalovirus-associated. Links to common viral pathogens appeared, in a later analysis, for several of the most significant clusters. Certain sequence variants were highly shared and formed a cluster, and this cluster was likely a sequencing artifact.

V lost 5 bases and J 2 bases, leaving 13 bases between the germline ends. Germline V CDR1 and CDR2: SGHAT, FQNNGV. There are 14 residues in the CDR3. With 60 Vbeta and 13 Jbeta primers, the PCR was carried out. The repertoire was sequenced with immunoSEQ multiplex PCR; TCRdb's copy has only in-frame clones and lacks some. The table records 110,000 or so clones, 80% to 85% of them present only once. The sequence came from a woman in her thirties or forties in good health and CMV-seronegative. The sequenced sample consisted of PBMCs. The chain has TRBV11-2 and TRBJ2-7; D might be TRBD1 (6 bases). The chain's CDR3 is CASSRDTSPYEQYF. CDR3 coding DNA: TGTGCCAGCAGCCGGGACACTTCACCCTACGAGCAGTACTTC.